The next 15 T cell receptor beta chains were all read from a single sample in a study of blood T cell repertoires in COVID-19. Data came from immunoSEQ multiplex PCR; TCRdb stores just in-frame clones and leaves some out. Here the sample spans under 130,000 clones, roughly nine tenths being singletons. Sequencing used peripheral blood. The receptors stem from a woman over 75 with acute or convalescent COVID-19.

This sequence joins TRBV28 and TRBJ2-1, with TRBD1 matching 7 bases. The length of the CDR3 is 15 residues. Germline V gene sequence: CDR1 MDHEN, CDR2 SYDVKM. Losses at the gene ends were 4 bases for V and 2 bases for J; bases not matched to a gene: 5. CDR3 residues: CASSSGGRAYNEQFF. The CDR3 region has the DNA TGTGCCAGCAGTTCAGGGGGTAGAGCCTACAATGAGCAGTTCTTC. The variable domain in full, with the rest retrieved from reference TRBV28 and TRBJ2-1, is DVKVTQSSRYLVKRTGEKVFLECVQDMDHENMFWYRQDPGLGLRLIYFSYDVKMKEKGDIPEGYSVSREKKERFSLILESASTNQTSMYLCASSSGGRAYNEQFFGPGTRLTVL.

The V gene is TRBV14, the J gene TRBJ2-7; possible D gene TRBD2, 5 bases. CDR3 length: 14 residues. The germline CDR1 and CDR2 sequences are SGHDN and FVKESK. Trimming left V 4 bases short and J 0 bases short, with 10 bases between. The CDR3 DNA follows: TGTGCCAGCAGCCTAATGAGGGACTCCTACGAGCAGTACTTC. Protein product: CASSLMRDSYEQYF.

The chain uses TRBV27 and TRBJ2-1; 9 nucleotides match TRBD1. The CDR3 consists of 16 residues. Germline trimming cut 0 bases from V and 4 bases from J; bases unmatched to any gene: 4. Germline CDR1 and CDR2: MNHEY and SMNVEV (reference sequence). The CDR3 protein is CASSLSRDRAYNEQFF. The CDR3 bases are TGTGCCAGCAGTTTATCCCGGGACAGGGCTTACAATGAGCAGTTCTTC.

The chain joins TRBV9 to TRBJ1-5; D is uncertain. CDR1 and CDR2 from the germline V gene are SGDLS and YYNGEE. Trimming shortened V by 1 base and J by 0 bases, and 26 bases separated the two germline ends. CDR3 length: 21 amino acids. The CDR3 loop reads CASSVNIQAHRFNDSNQPQHF. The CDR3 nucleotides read TGTGCCAGCAGCGTAAACATCCAGGCACATCGATTTAATGATAGCAATCAGCCCCAGCATTTT.

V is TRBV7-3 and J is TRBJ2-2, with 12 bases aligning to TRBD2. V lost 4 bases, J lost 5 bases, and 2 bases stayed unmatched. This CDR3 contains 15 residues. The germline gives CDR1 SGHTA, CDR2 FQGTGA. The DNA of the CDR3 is TGTGCCAGCAGCTCTGGACTAGCGGGGACCGGGGAGCTGTTTTTT. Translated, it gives CASSSGLAGTGELFF.

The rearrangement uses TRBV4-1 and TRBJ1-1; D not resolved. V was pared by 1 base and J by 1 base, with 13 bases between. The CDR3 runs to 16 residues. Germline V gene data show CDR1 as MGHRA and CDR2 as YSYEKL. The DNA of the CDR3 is TGCGCCAGCAGCCAAGGAGCAATCCGAACGAACACTGAAGCTTTCTTT. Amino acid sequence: CASSQGAIRTNTEAFF.

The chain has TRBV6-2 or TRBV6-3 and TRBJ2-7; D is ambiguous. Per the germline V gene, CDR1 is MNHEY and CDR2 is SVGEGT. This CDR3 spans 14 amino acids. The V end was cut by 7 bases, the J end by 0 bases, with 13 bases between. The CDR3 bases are TGTGCCAGCACCCCTGACACAGCCTCCTACGAGCAGTACTTC. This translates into CASTPDTASYEQYF.

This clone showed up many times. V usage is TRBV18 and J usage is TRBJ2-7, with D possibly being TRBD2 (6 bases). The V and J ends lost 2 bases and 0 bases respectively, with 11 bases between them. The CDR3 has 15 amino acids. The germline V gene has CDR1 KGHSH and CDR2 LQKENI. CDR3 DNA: TGTGCCAGCTCACCAATGGACGGGGGCTCCTACGAGCAGTACTTC. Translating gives CASSPMDGGSYEQYF. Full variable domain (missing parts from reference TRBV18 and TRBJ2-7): NAGVMQNPRHLVRRRGQEARLRCSPMKGHSHVYWYRQLPEEGLKFMVYLQKENIIDESGMPKERFSAEFPKEGPSILRIQQVVRGDSAAYFCASSPMDGGSYEQYFGPGTRLTVT.

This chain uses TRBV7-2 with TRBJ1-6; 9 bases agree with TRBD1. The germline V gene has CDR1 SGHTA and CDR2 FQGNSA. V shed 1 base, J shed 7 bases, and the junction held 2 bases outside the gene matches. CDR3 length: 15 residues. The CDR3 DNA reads TGTGCCAGCAGCTTAGGGGGGACAGGGAATTCACCCCTCCACTTT. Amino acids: CASSLGGTGNSPLHF.

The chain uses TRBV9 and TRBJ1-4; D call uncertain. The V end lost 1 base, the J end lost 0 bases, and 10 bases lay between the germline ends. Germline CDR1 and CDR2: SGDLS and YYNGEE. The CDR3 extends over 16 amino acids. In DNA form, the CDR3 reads TGTGCCAGCAGCGTATCCCCGACTGCAACTAATGAAAAACTGTTTTTT. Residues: CASSVSPTATNEKLFF. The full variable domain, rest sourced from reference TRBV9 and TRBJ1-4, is DSGVTQTPKHLITATGQRVTLRCSPRSGDLSVYWYQQSLDQGLQFLIQYYNGEERAKGNILERFSAQQFPDLHSELNLSSLELGDSALYFCASSVSPTATNEKLFFGSGTQLSVL.

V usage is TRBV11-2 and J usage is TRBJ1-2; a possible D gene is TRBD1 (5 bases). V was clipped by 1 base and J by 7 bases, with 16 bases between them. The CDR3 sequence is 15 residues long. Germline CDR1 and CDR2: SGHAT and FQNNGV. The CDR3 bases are TGTGCCAGCAGCTTAGGTCTTGCCAGGGAGGCTGGCTACACCTTC. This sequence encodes CASSLGLAREAGYTF. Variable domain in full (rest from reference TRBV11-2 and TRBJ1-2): EAGVAQSPRYKIIEKRQSVAFWCNPISGHATLYWYQQILGQGPKLLIQFQNNGVVDDSQLPKDRFSAERLKGVDSTLKIQPAKLEDSAVYLCASSLGLAREAGYTFGSGTRLTVV.

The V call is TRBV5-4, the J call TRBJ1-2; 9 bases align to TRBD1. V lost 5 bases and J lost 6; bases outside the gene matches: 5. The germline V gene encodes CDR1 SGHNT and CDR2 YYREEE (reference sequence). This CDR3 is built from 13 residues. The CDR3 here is CASSRTGANGYTF. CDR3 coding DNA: TGTGCCAGCAGTCGGACAGGGGCGAATGGCTACACCTTC.

The CDR3 nucleotides are TGTGCCAGCATGAAGGCGGGGGGGTACAATGAGCAGTTCTTC. It translates to CASMKAGGYNEQFF. The rearrangement uses TRBV6-5 and TRBJ2-1; TRBD2 matches 9 bases. The CDR3 is 14 amino acids. Germline V CDR1 and CDR2: MNHEY, SVGAGI. Losses at the gene ends were 7 bases for V and 4 bases for J; bases not matched to a gene: 5.

CDR3: CATREGQTNYGYTF. The CDR3 nucleotides read TGTGCCACCAGGGAGGGACAGACCAACTATGGCTACACCTTC. This chain joins TRBV15 and TRBJ1-2; TRBD1 agrees at 7 bases. From germline, CDR1 is LNHNV and CDR2 YYDKDF (reference sequence). The CDR3 has 14 residues. Germline trimming cut 6 bases from V and 2 bases from J; bases unmatched to any gene: 6.

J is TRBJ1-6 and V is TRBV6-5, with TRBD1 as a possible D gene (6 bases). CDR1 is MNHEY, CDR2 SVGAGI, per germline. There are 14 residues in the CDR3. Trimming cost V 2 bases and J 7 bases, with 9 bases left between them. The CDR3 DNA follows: TGTGCCAGCAGTTACGGCAGGGGCAATTCACCCCTCCACTTT. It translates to CASSYGRGNSPLHF.